The T cell receptor (beta chain) described here comes from a study of breast tumors, draining lymph nodes, adjacent tissues (TCRdb year 2016). Looking at the study overall: The study compared TCR beta repertoires across tumor, adjacent nontumor tissue and axillary lymph nodes from breast cancer patients. The study was designed to assess the relationships and possible T-cell exchange between tumor, surrounding tissue and draining lymph node repertoires in human breast cancer.

This clonotype showed up many times. No cognate antigen has been identified for it. No base quality values were provided; no much bigger clone lies one nucleotide off. Points the paper makes about the study in general: Tumor T-cell repertoires showed less diversity than lymph node repertoires and more diversity than nontumor tissue repertoires, and tumor T-cell repertoires showed preferential V and J gene usage. A scenario in which most tumor T cells derive from the lymph node and then expand within tumor tissue was judged to be consistent with the data. The study presented the conclusion that tumor T cells originate in lymph nodes as consistent with a hypothesis, not as something directly demonstrated. Tumor and nontumor tissue repertoires were found to be significantly more similar in luminal-like than in basal-like breast cancer.

The lymph node samples were taken from the axillary draining lymph nodes of breast cancer patients. V sheds 5 bases and J sheds 4 bases, leaving 13 bases between their ends. The CDR3, from cysteine to phenylalanine, totals 15 residues. Only CDR3 DNA is held: 45 bases, read in frame from base 1. The germline V gene encodes CDR1 SGHKS and CDR2 YYEKEE (reference sequence). Instrument used: Illumina HiSeq 2000. Multiplex PCR amplification was used to build the TCR beta chain libraries. High-throughput sequencing was used to analyze the amplified TCR beta chain products. TCRdb took the public reads, trimmed them with fastp at Q25, ran MiXCR for clone calling and kept in-frame beta chains. Entries that share a CDR3 protein sequence are merged under the most common genes and DNA. A total of 80,000 to 130,000 distinct CDR3 sequences appear in this sample, 21% of them only once. The top ten clones comprise approximately 1.2% of the sample.

The sequenced sample consisted of axillary lymph node tissue. Recombination joined TRBV5-5 with TRBJ2-6; TRBD1 is perhaps the D gene, given 6 matching bases. The sequence was obtained from a female donor with breast cancer. Some clones in this sample may be carry-over from other donors' samples. DNA sequence: TGTGCCAGCAGGGCCACAGGGTCGGGGGCCAACGTCCTGACTTTC. Translated, this gives CASRATGSGANVLTF.